Described below is a single TCR beta chain sequence and its context. What it binds is unknown. These data are taken from a study of T cell repertoires in ileal Crohn's disease. General study points: Active smokers at surgery had more clonal expansions than non-smokers. All patients with clonality above 26.8% had endoscopic recurrence. High-frequency clones were more common in sorted CD8 than CD4 cells.

Germline V gene data show CDR1 as MRHNA and CDR2 as SNTAGT. Deletions cut 0 bases from V and 3 bases from J, with 4 bases between. The CDR3 is made up of 13 amino acids. Around 500 nanograms of biopsy DNA per sample underwent TCRB immunosequencing. The protocol was immunoSEQ multiplex PCR, while the TCRdb copy is restricted to in-frame clones and leaves out a portion. This table has roughly 3,500 clones, about four fifths appearing once. This clonotype originated in an adult with Crohn's disease. The specimen was ileal tissue. The chain carries TRBV6-4 and TRBJ2-3; D call uncertain. CDR3 amino acids: CASSDSTTDTQYF. The CDR3 DNA reads TGTGCCAGCAGTGACTCGACTACAGATACGCAGTATTTT.